This entry describes one T cell receptor (beta chain). What it recognizes is unknown. All TRB cDNA libraries came from 5' RACE performed with UMI labels. With the 5' RACE reads reprocessed, TCRdb shows one record per CDR3 protein and no DNA. The listing records tens of thousands of distinct CDR3 sequences. CD45RO-CCR7+CD27+CD95- defined naive CD8+ T cells. These data come from a study of CXCR3-negative and CXCR3-positive naive CD8 T cells. Study context: The libraries yielded about 135 million TRB reads, about 1.5 +/- 0.3 million each.

Study-level points and caveats: More hydrophobic TRB CDR3s occurred in CXCR3-positive than in CXCR3-negative naive cells. Both naive subsets had comparably high diversity; memory CD8+ cells much lower.

The sample consisted of naive CXCR3- CD8+ T cells from blood. Subset in this sample: CD45RO-CCR7+CD27+CD95- naive CD8+ T cells lacking CXCR3 (TNR3-). The TCR sequence derives from a human donor in good health. Some clones in this sample may be carry-over from other donors' samples.

CDR3 region: CASSFGTSDSHF. The gene calls are TRBV12-3 or TRBV12-4 and TRBJ2-3; TCRdb lists TRBD2, though no DNA is available to test this call. This CDR3 contains 12 residues.